The 10 T cell receptor beta chains below all came from one sample that was sequenced in a study of cytomegalovirus exposure and HLA in healthy donors. PCR amplification relied on 60 Vbeta primers (plus 13 Jbeta primers). The data were produced by immunoSEQ multiplex PCR, yet TCRdb's version contains in-frame clones alone and is incomplete. The sample has about 140,000 clones, 78% seen once; the top ten hold roughly 6.2%. Sample: PBMCs. The receptors originated from a middle-aged woman in good health and CMV-seropositive.

The V call is TRBV2, the J call TRBJ1-2, with D tentatively TRBD1 (6 bases). The CDR3 consists of 15 residues. Trimming cost V 3 bases and J 6 bases, with 17 bases left between them. The germline V gene encodes CDR1 SNHLY and CDR2 FYNNEI. The CDR3 loop is CASSEQGILKNGYTF. CDR3 sequence (DNA): TGTGCCAGCAGTGAGCAGGGGATTTTGAAGAATGGCTACACCTTC.

The chain employs TRBV5-1 and TRBJ1-2; 7 nucleotides agree with TRBD1. The CDR3 totals 12 residues. The V gene's germline CDR1 is SGHRS and CDR2 YFSETQ. The junction had 1 base not matched to a gene; V was cut back by 3 bases and J by 5 bases. CDR3 residues: CASSSQGYGYTF. CDR3 DNA: TGCGCCAGCAGCTCACAGGGGTATGGCTACACCTTC. Variable domain in full (rest from reference TRBV5-1 and TRBJ1-2): KAGVTQTPRYLIKTRGQQVTLSCSPISGHRSVSWYQQTPGQGLQFLFEYFSETQRNKGNFPGRFSGRQFSNSRSEMNVSTLELGDSALYLCASSSQGYGYTFGSGTRLTVV.

The table lists this clone with a count of one. V is TRBV6-6 and J is TRBJ1-5, with D maybe TRBD1 (6 bases). Germline CDR1 and CDR2: MNHNY and SVGAGI (reference sequence). V lost 2 bases and J 6 bases, leaving 17 bases between the germline ends. The CDR3 totals 16 residues. The chain's CDR3 is CASSYATNRVGQPQHF. CDR3 nucleotides: TGTGCCAGCAGTTACGCAACGAACAGGGTAGGTCAGCCCCAGCATTTT.

The chain uses TRBV27 and TRBJ2-3; 7 nucleotides align to TRBD2. This CDR3 spans 14 amino acids. Germline values: CDR1 MNHEY, CDR2 SMNVEV (reference sequence). Trimming removed 6 bases from V and 9 bases from J; junction bases left unmatched: 12. CDR3 in DNA: TGTGCCAGCAGCCCCAGCGGGGTAAGTGGCACGCAGTATTTT. Its translation is CASSPSGVSGTQYF.

The rearrangement joins TRBV15 to TRBJ2-1, with 8 nucleotides matching TRBD1. V shed 5 bases, J shed 9 bases, and the junction held 9 bases outside the gene matches. Germline CDR1 and CDR2: LNHNV and YYDKDF (reference sequence). The CDR3 totals 14 residues. The CDR3 DNA reads as TGTGCCACCAGCGCGTCAGGGGGCGCGGCTGAGCAGTTCTTC. It is translated as CATSASGGAAEQFF. The whole variable domain, remainder taken from reference TRBV15 and TRBJ2-1, is DAMVIQNPRYQVTQFGKPVTLSCSQTLNHNVMYWYQQKSSQAPKLLFHYYDKDFNNEADTPDNFQSRRPNTSFCFLDIRSPGLGDTAMYLCATSASGGAAEQFFGPGTRLTVL.

The chain joins TRBV15 to TRBJ2-3; TRBD2 matches 7 bases. The CDR3 is made up of 15 amino acids. Trimming removed 8 bases from V and 2 bases from J; junction bases left unmatched: 10. Germline CDR1 LNHNV, CDR2 YYDKDF (reference sequence). This CDR3 reads CATRPGGRATDTQYF. In DNA, the CDR3 is TGTGCCACCCGACCTGGGGGGAGGGCCACAGATACGCAGTATTTT.

In this sample, this clone turned up a few times. V is TRBV29-1 and J is TRBJ2-3; maybe TRBD2 (5 bases). V was shortened by 4 bases and J by 5 bases, with 10 bases between the two germline ends. The CDR3 loop spans 12 amino acids. The germline CDR1 and CDR2 sequences are SQVTM and ANQGSEA. The CDR3 is CSVGGNGDTQYF. The CDR3 coding sequence is TGCAGCGTTGGAGGGAATGGAGATACGCAGTATTTT.

The chain employs TRBV27 and TRBJ2-1, with 11 nucleotides matching TRBD2. The CDR3 has 18 residues. J was trimmed by 5 bases and V by 5 bases; bases with no gene match: 14. The germline V gene encodes CDR1 MNHEY and CDR2 SMNVEV (reference sequence). This CDR3 is CASSHDPGLAGLNNEQFF. CDR3 DNA: TGTGCCAGCAGTCACGACCCAGGACTAGCGGGCCTAAACAATGAGCAGTTCTTC.

The chain links TRBV6-5 to TRBJ2-7; the D gene is possibly TRBD2 (6 bases). CDR3 length equals 14 residues. The V gene lost 6 bases and the J gene lost 0 bases, with 12 bases spanning the gap. Germline V lookup: CDR1 MNHEY, CDR2 SVGAGI. The chain's CDR3 is CASSEAGTSYEQYF. The CDR3 nucleotides read TGTGCCAGCAGCGAAGCGGGTACCTCCTACGAGCAGTACTTC.

The J gene is TRBJ2-2, the V gene TRBV5-4, with 8 bases fitting TRBD1. Germline V lookup: CDR1 SGHNT, CDR2 YYREEE (reference sequence). The CDR3 totals 15 residues. After removal of 6 bases from V and 1 base from J, the junction contained 5 bases not matched to a gene. The CDR3 nucleotides read TGTGCCAGCACCTCCGGGACAGGGAACACCGGGGAGCTGTTTTTT. Translated, it gives CASTSGTGNTGELFF.